The TCR beta chain under discussion was sequenced for a study of Tregs in tolerant kidney transplant recipients. The length of the CDR3 is 15 residues. Germline V CDR1 and CDR2: SNHLY, FYNNEI. The V gene end was trimmed by 7 bases and the J gene end by 4 bases; junction bases not matched to a gene: 5. Of note for this clone: The antigen is unknown.

Libraries were prepared by immunoSEQ multiplex PCR; TCRdb keeps only in-frame clonotypes and omits some of them. The sample shows 35,000 to 50,000 clones, about 95% of them seen only once. This rearrangement joins TRBV2 to TRBJ2-3; 13 nucleotides line up with TRBD2. This TCR came from a human donor in good health. Sequenced input: Tregs from blood cultured with allogeneic cells. The CDR3 DNA reads as TGTGCCAGCACGGGACTAGCGGGAAGCGCAGATACGCAGTATTTT. Its protein product is CASTGLAGSADTQYF.